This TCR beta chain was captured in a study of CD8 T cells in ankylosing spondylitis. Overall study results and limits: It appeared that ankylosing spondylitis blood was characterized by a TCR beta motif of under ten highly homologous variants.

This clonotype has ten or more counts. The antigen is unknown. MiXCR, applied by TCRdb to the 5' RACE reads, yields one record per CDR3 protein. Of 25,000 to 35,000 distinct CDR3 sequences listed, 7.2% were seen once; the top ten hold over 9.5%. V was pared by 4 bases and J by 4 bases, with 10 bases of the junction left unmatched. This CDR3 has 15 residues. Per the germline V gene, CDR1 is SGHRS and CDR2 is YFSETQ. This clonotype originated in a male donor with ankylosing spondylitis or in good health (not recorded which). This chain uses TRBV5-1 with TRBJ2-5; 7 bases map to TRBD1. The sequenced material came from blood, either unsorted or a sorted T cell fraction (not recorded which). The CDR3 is CASSPRTGRGETQYF. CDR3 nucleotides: TGCGCCAGCAGCCCCAGGACAGGCCGGGGAGAGACCCAGTACTTC.